This TCR beta chain was sequenced for a study of beta chain features in type 1 diabetes. Study-level points and caveats: Shorter TCRB CDR3s, moderately but significantly so, marked every one of the four CD4+ subsets in Type 1 diabetes patients.

As every portion of the isolated RNA was reverse transcribed, the sequencing read expressed TCRB transcripts. Only in-frame clones appear in the TCRdb table, and some are missing; sequencing was by immunoSEQ multiplex PCR. Of tens of thousands of clones in the sample, 40% to 60% were seen once. Each of the CD4+ naive, central memory, regulatory and stem cell-like memory populations was sorted via CD45RO/CCR7/CD25/CD127/CD95/CD27. Of note for this clone: As yet, its antigen is unknown.

V lost 4 bases and J 4 bases, leaving 17 bases between the germline ends. The length of the CDR3 is 15 residues. Germline CDR1 and CDR2: SGHNT and YYREEE (reference sequence). The clonotype comes from a man aged 25 to 45 with type 1 diabetes. The V gene is TRBV5-4, the J gene TRBJ2-5, with a possible D match to TRBD2 (8 bases). Specimen: stem cell memory CD4+ T cells from blood. CDR3 in amino acids: CASSPGGGAGETQYF. The CDR3 DNA reads TGTGCCAGCAGCCCGGGAGGGGGCGCAGGAGAGACCCAGTACTTC. Full variable domain (outside the CDR3, taken from reference TRBV5-4 and TRBJ2-5): ETGVTQSPTHLIKTRGQQVTLRCSSQSGHNTVSWYQQALGQGPQFIFQYYREEENGRGNFPPRFSGLQFPNYSSELNVNALELDDSALYLCASSPGGGAGETQYFGPGTRLLVL.